This T cell receptor (beta chain) was recovered during a study of identifying expanded T cells in peripheral blood. Germline assignment: CDR1 MNHNS and CDR2 SASEGT. The CDR3 covers 14 residues. Deletions cut 4 bases from V and 3 bases from J, with 12 bases between. This clone has only a few counts. TCRdb keeps only in-frame clones here, not all; method: immunoSEQ multiplex PCR. Among fewer than 85,000 clones, approximately 84% were seen once, and the ten largest hold 18%. Sample: blood. The receptor's source is a person aged 18 to 70 in good health. This chain links TRBV6-1 with TRBJ1-2; D is uncertain. The CDR3 protein is CASSGTRTHYGYTF. As DNA, the CDR3 is TGTGCCAGCAGTGGGACCAGAACTCACTATGGCTACACCTTC.